The source of this T cell receptor beta chain is a study of blood T cell repertoires in COVID-19 (dated by TCRdb to the early 2020s). Looking at the study overall: Collaborator samples came from the United States, Italy and Spain and covered acute and convalescent phases of COVID-19. Where available, HLA class I and class II types were taken from metadata supplied by the sample provider and were not determined by assay-based typing. Subjects who had been exposed to COVID-19, were actively infected with it, or had recovered from it provided the deeply sampled blood TCRbeta repertoires that made up the dataset. Samples came from the ongoing ImmuneRACE study (first 160 participants) plus 1,254 subjects from 6 global collaborators. The prospective study material was composed of cDNA or gDNA derived from T cells, B-cell-depleted T cells, or PBMCs. The sample metadata nearly always contained a de-identified subject ID, COVID-19 status, age in years and sex. A freely available public database, intended as a resource for researchers studying the immune response to SARS-CoV-2, is where the repertoires were released.

As to this clone: Its antigen is still unknown. No base qualities exist here, and no much larger clone lies one base off it.

TCRbeta CDR3 regions were amplified from genomic DNA using the immunoSEQ Assay, a bias-controlled multiplex PCR. The paper's data handling went like this. Within the assay, amplification of reference gene primers was used to estimate how many nucleated cells each sample contained. To quantify the absolute abundance of each unique TCRbeta CDR3 rearrangement, sequence reads were collapsed and filtered. Productive Simpson clonality was computed per sample as the square root of Simpson's diversity index over productive rearrangements. Sourced from immuneACCESS, this table was stored by TCRdb with only in-frame sequences that have V and J called. A share of the clones is absent; for the studies checked, an unresolved V gene accounts for under half, and the remainder has no known explanation. V, J and clone size are taken as reported in that table, and D and trimming were inferred from the DNA itself. The sample records some 250,000 clones, roughly 86% of which are singletons. The ten largest clones capture roughly 3.1% of the sample.

Enrolling through a virtual design, the prospective study's participants ranged in age from about 18 to 89 years and lived across around 25 United States geographic areas. In the prospective study, cohorts were assigned on the basis of participant-reported clinical history obtained from a screening survey and a study questionnaire. In the prospective study, whole blood, serum and a nasopharyngeal or oropharyngeal swab were collected from each participant by mobile phlebotomists. Over a roughly two-month period, participants in the prospective study had the option of providing additional blood draws and questionnaires. Prospective study blood samples were shipped either frozen or at room temperature before DNA extraction. The paper as a whole reports these results and caveats: Clinical and demographic metadata were provided uncurated, with the amount varying by source and participant.

Sequencing used PBMCs or T cells enriched from blood (not recorded which). This sequence originates from a woman aged 40 to 50 with acute COVID-19.

The CDR3 sequence is CASSFRTGTDTQYF. Read as DNA, the sequence is TGTGCCAGCAGCTTTCGGACAGGGACAGATACGCAGTATTTT. The V gene is TRBV5-4 and the J gene is TRBJ2-3, with TRBD1 matching 8 junction bases. CDR1 and CDR2, per the germline V gene (reference sequence), are SGHNT and YYREEE. From cysteine to phenylalanine, the CDR3 is 14 amino acids long. The entry retains the CDR3 DNA only, 42 bases that are in frame from base 1. From V the trimming removes 2 bases and from J it removes 3 bases, while the gene matches leave 2 bases of the junction unaccounted for. When the CDR3 is completed using the reference TRBV5-4 and TRBJ2-3 genes on either side, the full variable domain is ETGVTQSPTHLIKTRGQQVTLRCSSQSGHNTVSWYQQALGQGPQFIFQYYREEENGRGNFPPRFSGLQFPNYSSELNVNALELDDSALYLCASSFRTGTDTQYFGPGTRLTVL.